A single sample is the source of the 10 T cell receptor beta chains below, sequenced in a study of CD8+CD57+ T cells in acquired aplastic anemia listed by TCRdb under 2018. Flow cytometry had shown CD8+CD57+ cell expansion in the patients selected for sequencing. This sample was sequenced with an Illumina HiSeq 2000. TCR beta VDJ combination and CDR3 sequence profiling used genomic DNA as the template. The public reads were run again by TCRdb, first through fastp at Q25 and then through MiXCR, and only productive beta chains were kept. Records with the same CDR3 protein are collapsed into one entry carrying the most frequent genes and DNA. The sample table contains under 350,000 distinct CDR3 sequences; only one count was recorded for 45% to 65% of them. The biggest ten clones account for roughly 1.2% of the sample. The sequenced material came from sorted CD4+, CD8+, or CD8+CD57+ T cells (not recorded which) from PBMCs. The receptors were gathered from a human donor with aplastic anemia.

At least ten counts were recorded for this clonotype. This chain joins TRBV7-9 and TRBJ1-4, with 7 bases fitting TRBD1. The germline V gene encodes CDR1 SEHNR and CDR2 FQNEAQ (reference sequence). Trimming took 6 bases from V and 5 from J; bases not matched to a gene: 9. The CDR3 sequence is 15 residues long. The CDR3 nucleotides are TGTGCCAGCAGTCAAGGAAGCAGGGGGAATGAAAAACTGTTTTTT. Protein sequence: CASSQGSRGNEKLFF.

Here the CDR3 DNA reads TGCAGTGCCTCAACACGTGGGGCAAGCACAGATACGCAGTATTTT. Its protein is CSASTRGASTDTQYF. The rearrangement links TRBV20-1 to TRBJ2-3; TRBD1 is a possible D gene (5 bases). The CDR3 has 15 residues. CDR1 and CDR2 from the germline V gene are DFQATT and SNEGSKA (reference sequence). Trimming shortened V by 6 bases and J by 0 bases, and 16 bases separated the two germline ends.

The rearrangement links TRBV29-1 to TRBJ1-1, with no clear D. This CDR3 region has 13 residues. V was trimmed by 7 bases and J by 6 bases, leaving 18 bases between them. The V gene's germline CDR1 is SQVTM and CDR2 ANQGSEA. CDR3 sequence reads: CSAVGANEPEAFF. The DNA of the CDR3 is TGCAGCGCCGTGGGAGCGAACGAGCCTGAAGCTTTCTTT. Based on the CDR3 plus reference TRBV29-1 and TRBJ1-1, the full variable domain is SAVISQKPSRDICQRGTSLTIQCQVDSQVTMMFWYRQQPGQSLTLIATANQGSEATYESGFVIDKFPISRPNLTFSTLTVSNMSPEDSSIYLCSAVGANEPEAFFGQGTRLTVV.

The gene calls are TRBV7-9 and TRBJ1-2; 9 bases align to TRBD1. From germline, CDR1 is SEHNR and CDR2 FQNEAQ (reference sequence). The CDR3 extends over 15 amino acids. Unmatched junction bases numbered 10, after V lost 5 bases and J lost 6 bases. In DNA, the CDR3 is TGTGCCAGCAGCGCTGCGGACAGGGGAATTCATGGCTACACCTTC. Its translation is CASSAADRGIHGYTF.

This clonotype was observed a handful of times. This chain joins TRBV18 and TRBJ1-5; tentative D call: TRBD1 (6 bases). This CDR3 region has 17 residues. With 2 bases removed from V and 0 bases from J, the gap between germline ends came to 14 bases. Germline V gene lookup returns CDR1 KGHSH and CDR2 LQKENI. This CDR3 reads CASSPIGQTHSNQPQHF. CDR3 DNA sequence: TGTGCCAGCTCACCAATCGGACAGACCCATAGCAATCAGCCCCAGCATTTT.

CDR3 sequence reads: CASSLVAGNGYEQFF. The CDR3 region has the DNA TGTGCCAGCAGCTTAGTAGCGGGAAATGGGTATGAGCAGTTCTTC. The V call is TRBV7-2, the J call TRBJ2-1; 8 positions match TRBD2. CDR3 length equals 15 residues. The V gene end was trimmed by 1 base and the J gene end by 8 bases; junction bases not matched to a gene: 7. CDR1 and CDR2 from the germline V gene are SGHTA and FQGNSA. Supplemented by reference TRBV7-2 and TRBJ2-1, the full variable domain reads GAGVSQSPSNKVTEKGKDVELRCDPISGHTALYWYRQSLGQGLEFLIYFQGNSAPDKSGLPSDRFSAERTGGSVSTLTIQRTQQEDSAVYLCASSLVAGNGYEQFFGPGTRLTVL.

There are a few counts of this clonotype. This chain connects TRBV7-8 to TRBJ2-1; 9 nucleotides align to TRBD1. The V gene's germline CDR1 is SGHVS and CDR2 FQNEAQ. The V and J ends lost 5 bases and 7 bases, in that order; junction bases with no gene match: 12. The length of the CDR3 is 16 residues. The CDR3 DNA reads as TGTGCCAGCAGCCAGTCTGGGGGGACAGGGAGAAATGAGCAGTTCTTC. This translates into CASSQSGGTGRNEQFF.

The chain is built from TRBV11-2 and TRBJ1-6; 8 bases map to TRBD1. With V trimmed by 2 bases and J by 7 bases, 10 bases remained unmatched. This CDR3 has 17 residues. Germline V lookup: CDR1 SGHAT, CDR2 FQNNGV. This CDR3 is CASSLFGQGLRNSPLHF. The CDR3 nucleotides are TGTGCCAGCAGCTTATTCGGACAGGGATTACGGAATTCACCCCTCCACTTT. The full variable domain, its missing parts supplied by reference TRBV11-2 and TRBJ1-6, is EAGVAQSPRYKIIEKRQSVAFWCNPISGHATLYWYQQILGQGPKLLIQFQNNGVVDDSQLPKDRFSAERLKGVDSTLKIQPAKLEDSAVYLCASSLFGQGLRNSPLHFGNGTRLTVT.

The chain employs TRBV19 and TRBJ2-7; TRBD2 matches at 13 bases. The CDR3 runs to 16 residues. CDR1 is LNHDA and CDR2 is SQIVND in the germline V gene (reference sequence). The V segment lost 3 bases and the J segment 4 bases; nucleotides outside the gene matches: 6. The CDR3 DNA reads as TGTGCCAGTAGTATTGAAGGGACTAGCGGGACGTACGAGCAGTACTTC. This sequence encodes CASSIEGTSGTYEQYF.

The rearrangement links TRBV12-3 or TRBV12-4 to TRBJ2-7; tentative D call: TRBD2 (5 bases). The CDR3 runs to 14 residues. V dropped 8 bases and J dropped 4 bases, with 18 bases sitting between them. The CDR3 reads CASRRNTGNYEQYF. As DNA, the CDR3 is TGTGCCAGCCGACGAAATACCGGGAATTACGAGCAGTACTTC.